This is a list of T cell receptor beta chains from one sample in a study of blood T cell repertoires in COVID-19. Measured with immunoSEQ multiplex PCR; TCRdb has only the in-frame clones, and not every one. The sample gives approximately 210,000 clones, roughly 80% of which show up once; 0.9% to 0.95% is in the top ten. Sequencing used peripheral blood. These receptor sequences come from a man between 60 and 70 years old with COVID-19, enrolled during active disease. Each CDR3 is given with its conserved first and last residue. D genes are given only for firm matches. Size is stated for part of the rows, as once, few or many counts, or as a class when the clone is expanded.

v_gene: TRBV18
abundance: .
j_gene: TRBJ2-1
d_gene: .
len: 16
CDR3aa: CASSPPVRGYYNEQFF
CDR3nt: TGTGCCAGCTCACCACCGGTAAGGGGATACTACAATGAGCAGTTCTTC

v_gene: TRBV7-7
abundance: .
j_gene: TRBJ2-1
d_gene: .
len: 15
CDR3aa: CASSPAAGPWNEQFF
CDR3nt: TGTGCCAGCAGCCCCGCGGCAGGGCCTTGGAATGAGCAGTTCTTC

v_gene: TRBV6-1
abundance: once
j_gene: TRBJ1-2
d_gene: TRBD1
len: 16
CDR3aa: CASSEWQGGSGYGYTF
CDR3nt: TGTGCCAGCAGTGAATGGCAGGGGGGTTCTGGCTATGGCTACACCTTC

v_gene: TRBV5-1
abundance: .
j_gene: TRBJ1-5
d_gene: TRBD1
len: 14
CDR3aa: CASSPGTGNQPQHF
CDR3nt: TGCGCCAGCAGCCCCGGGACAGGGAATCAGCCCCAGCATTTT

v_gene: TRBV7-9
abundance: .
j_gene: TRBJ1-4
d_gene: .
len: 15
CDR3aa: CASSVGTAGGEKLFF
CDR3nt: TGTGCCAGCAGCGTCGGGACGGCCGGAGGGGAAAAACTGTTTTTT

v_gene: TRBV7-9
abundance: .
j_gene: TRBJ1-3
d_gene: .
len: 15
CDR3aa: CASSAPGSSGNTIYF
CDR3nt: TGTGCCAGCAGCGCCCCGGGTAGCTCTGGAAACACCATATATTTT

v_gene: TRBV5-4
abundance: .
j_gene: TRBJ1-2
d_gene: .
len: 13
CDR3aa: CASSQGQGTGYTF
CDR3nt: TGTGCCAGCAGCCAGGGGCAGGGCACTGGCTACACCTTC

v_gene: TRBV27
abundance: .
j_gene: TRBJ2-7
d_gene: TRBD2
len: 13
CDR3aa: CASKLAGGNEQYF
CDR3nt: TGTGCCAGCAAACTAGCGGGAGGAAACGAGCAGTACTTC

v_gene: TRBV7-8
abundance: .
j_gene: TRBJ2-2
d_gene: .
len: 15
CDR3aa: CASSLAQGSTGELFF
CDR3nt: TGTGCCAGCAGCTTAGCGCAGGGATCCACCGGGGAGCTGTTTTTT

v_gene: TRBV7-3
abundance: .
j_gene: TRBJ2-7
d_gene: .
len: 13
CDR3aa: CASSSDISYEQYF
CDR3nt: TGTGCCAGCAGCTCGGACATCTCCTACGAGCAGTACTTC

v_gene: TRBV5-5
abundance: .
j_gene: TRBJ2-5
d_gene: TRBD1
len: 14
CDR3aa: CASSFTGGLETQYF
CDR3nt: TGTGCCAGCAGCTTCACAGGGGGCTTGGAGACCCAGTACTTC

v_gene: TRBV19
abundance: .
j_gene: TRBJ1-5
d_gene: .
len: 17
CDR3aa: CASSTHRVQRRNQPQHF
CDR3nt: TGTGCCAGTAGTACCCACCGGGTCCAACGACGCAATCAGCCCCAGCATTTT

v_gene: TRBV7-9
abundance: .
j_gene: TRBJ2-7
d_gene: .
len: 13
CDR3aa: CASSHSRSHEQYF
CDR3nt: TGTGCCAGCAGCCACTCCCGTTCCCACGAGCAGTACTTC

v_gene: TRBV18
abundance: .
j_gene: TRBJ1-1
d_gene: .
len: 13
CDR3aa: CASSPRTETEAFF
CDR3nt: TGTGCCAGCTCACCACGAACCGAGACTGAAGCTTTCTTT

v_gene: TRBV7-2
abundance: .
j_gene: TRBJ1-2
d_gene: .
len: 14
CDR3aa: CASSSPVRNYGYTF
CDR3nt: TGTGCCAGCAGCTCCCCTGTCCGTAACTATGGCTACACCTTC

v_gene: TRBV6-5
abundance: .
j_gene: TRBJ2-1
d_gene: TRBD2
len: 14
CDR3aa: CASSRGLAVYEQFF
CDR3nt: TGTGCCAGCAGCCGGGGACTAGCGGTCTACGAGCAGTTCTTC

v_gene: TRBV19
abundance: .
j_gene: TRBJ1-5
d_gene: TRBD1
len: 16
CDR3aa: CASSSVTGVGNQPQHF
CDR3nt: TGTGCCAGTAGTTCCGTGACAGGGGTTGGCAATCAGCCCCAGCATTTT

v_gene: TRBV27
abundance: .
j_gene: TRBJ1-3
d_gene: .
len: 15
CDR3aa: CASSPAAGSGNTIYF
CDR3nt: TGTGCCAGCAGTCCGGCCGCAGGGTCTGGAAACACCATATATTTT

v_gene: TRBV20-1
abundance: .
j_gene: TRBJ2-2
d_gene: TRBD2
len: 16
CDR3aa: CSASGASGANTGELFF
CDR3nt: TGCAGTGCTAGTGGAGCTAGCGGTGCGAACACCGGGGAGCTGTTTTTT

v_gene: TRBV30
abundance: few
j_gene: TRBJ2-1
d_gene: .
len: 16
CDR3aa: CAWRRGGRYSYNEQFF
CDR3nt: TGTGCCTGGAGGCGGGGAGGACGCTACTCCTACAATGAGCAGTTCTTC

v_gene: TRBV6-2/TRBV6-3
abundance: .
j_gene: TRBJ2-2
d_gene: TRBD1
len: 16
CDR3aa: CASSRIGTGREGELFF
CDR3nt: TGTGCCAGCAGCCGGATAGGGACAGGGAGAGAGGGGGAGCTGTTTTTT

v_gene: TRBV7-9
abundance: .
j_gene: TRBJ1-4
d_gene: .
len: 15
CDR3aa: CASRPRTALNEKLFF
CDR3nt: TGTGCCAGCAGACCACGGACAGCCCTTAATGAAAAACTGTTTTTT

v_gene: TRBV2
abundance: few
j_gene: TRBJ1-6
d_gene: .
len: 15
CDR3aa: CASIRSGNYNSPLHF
CDR3nt: TGTGCCAGCATACGGTCCGGGAACTATAATTCACCCCTCCACTTT

v_gene: TRBV28
abundance: few
j_gene: TRBJ1-1
d_gene: TRBD1
len: 17
CDR3aa: CASSSLARGRGSTEAFF
CDR3nt: TGTGCCAGCAGTTCATTGGCTAGGGGGCGAGGTTCCACTGAAGCTTTCTTT

v_gene: TRBV2
abundance: .
j_gene: TRBJ1-5
d_gene: .
len: 15
CDR3aa: CASSGDWGSNQPQHF
CDR3nt: TGTGCCAGCAGTGGGGACTGGGGTAGCAATCAGCCCCAGCATTTT

v_gene: TRBV7-6
abundance: few
j_gene: TRBJ1-5
d_gene: TRBD1
len: 14
CDR3aa: CASSLGGGLQPQHF
CDR3nt: TGTGCCAGCAGCTTAGGAGGGGGCCTACAGCCCCAGCATTTT

v_gene: TRBV6-4
abundance: .
j_gene: TRBJ1-1
d_gene: .
len: 14
CDR3aa: CASRDPGQLLEAFF
CDR3nt: TGTGCCAGCAGGGACCCAGGACAGCTACTTGAAGCTTTCTTT

v_gene: TRBV7-9
abundance: .
j_gene: TRBJ1-6
d_gene: .
len: 16
CDR3aa: CASSLGGGTGNSPLHF
CDR3nt: TGTGCCAGCAGCCTAGGAGGCGGCACGGGAAATTCACCCCTCCACTTT

v_gene: TRBV30
abundance: .
j_gene: TRBJ2-7
d_gene: .
len: 14
CDR3aa: CAWRSWGGQLEQYF
CDR3nt: TGTGCCTGGAGAAGTTGGGGGGGGCAGCTCGAGCAGTACTTC

v_gene: TRBV5-8
abundance: .
j_gene: TRBJ2-5
d_gene: .
len: 14
CDR3aa: CASSLVWAQETQYF
CDR3nt: TGTGCCAGCAGCTTGGTTTGGGCCCAAGAGACCCAGTACTTC

v_gene: TRBV5-6
abundance: few
j_gene: TRBJ1-1
d_gene: TRBD1
len: 13
CDR3aa: CASSSRQGTEAFF
CDR3nt: TGTGCCAGCAGCTCGCGACAGGGCACTGAAGCTTTCTTT

v_gene: TRBV11-2
abundance: .
j_gene: TRBJ2-1
d_gene: TRBD2
len: 16
CDR3aa: CASSLRAGVVDREQFF
CDR3nt: TGTGCCAGCAGCCTCAGGGCGGGGGTGGTTGATCGGGAGCAGTTCTTC

v_gene: TRBV24-1
abundance: .
j_gene: TRBJ2-7
d_gene: .
len: 14
CDR3aa: CATSDSNRYDEQYF
CDR3nt: TGTGCCACCAGTGATTCGAACAGGTATGACGAGCAGTACTTC

v_gene: TRBV2
abundance: .
j_gene: TRBJ1-2
d_gene: .
len: 12
CDR3aa: CASSYTGDGYTF
CDR3nt: TGTGCCAGCAGTTATACGGGAGATGGCTACACCTTC

v_gene: TRBV10-3
abundance: .
j_gene: TRBJ1-2
d_gene: TRBD1
len: 14
CDR3aa: CAISAAGQGDGYTF
CDR3nt: TGTGCCATCAGCGCCGCGGGACAGGGAGATGGCTACACCTTC

v_gene: TRBV5-1
abundance: .
j_gene: TRBJ1-6
d_gene: .
len: 13
CDR3aa: CASSLEEDSPLHF
CDR3nt: TGCGCCAGCAGCTTGGAGGAGGACTCACCCCTCCACTTT

v_gene: TRBV5-6
abundance: .
j_gene: TRBJ2-7
d_gene: TRBD1
len: 15
CDR3aa: CASSLGGQGLYEQYF
CDR3nt: TGTGCCAGCAGCTTGGGGGGACAGGGGTTATACGAGCAGTACTTC

v_gene: TRBV2
abundance: .
j_gene: TRBJ2-7
d_gene: .
len: 14
CDR3aa: CATTPRLTNYEQYF
CDR3nt: TGTGCCACCACCCCGCGGCTTACCAACTACGAGCAGTACTTC

v_gene: TRBV28
abundance: .
j_gene: TRBJ1-3
d_gene: .
len: 12
CDR3aa: CASSFYGNTIYF
CDR3nt: TGTGCCAGCAGTTTTTATGGAAACACCATATATTTT

v_gene: TRBV18
abundance: .
j_gene: TRBJ1-5
d_gene: .
len: 14
CDR3aa: CASSPGDGFQPQHF
CDR3nt: TGTGCCAGCTCACCAGGAGACGGATTTCAGCCCCAGCATTTT

v_gene: TRBV13
abundance: .
j_gene: TRBJ2-1
d_gene: .
len: 12
CDR3aa: CASSFSPGLWFF
CDR3nt: TGTGCCAGCAGCTTCTCCCCAGGGTTGTGGTTCTTC

v_gene: TRBV5-1
abundance: .
j_gene: TRBJ2-1
d_gene: TRBD1
len: 15
CDR3aa: CASSLEQGSYNEQFF
CDR3nt: TGCGCCAGCAGCTTGGAACAGGGGTCCTACAATGAGCAGTTCTTC

v_gene: TRBV6-5
abundance: .
j_gene: TRBJ1-3
d_gene: .
len: 14
CDR3aa: CASSRGDSGNTIYF
CDR3nt: TGTGCCAGCAGTCGGGGGGACTCTGGAAACACCATATATTTT